The 7 T cell receptor beta chains reported below all come from one sample, sequenced in a study of CD8 T cells in ankylosing spondylitis. Study-wide results and limits: Blood from ankylosing spondylitis patients appeared to carry a characteristic roughly eight-variant TCR beta motif.

TCRdb itself ran the 5' RACE reads through MiXCR, one entry per CDR3 protein. The data hold about 420,000 distinct CDR3 sequences, with approximately 20% observed a single time. What these receptors recognize is not known. Sequencing was carried out using blood, either unsorted or a sorted T cell fraction (not recorded which). The source is a male donor with ankylosing spondylitis.

The V call is TRBV4-2, the J call TRBJ2-7; TRBD2 matches 7 bases. Per the germline V gene, CDR1 is LGHNA and CDR2 is YNFKEQ. The V segment lost 0 bases and the J segment 5 bases; nucleotides outside the gene matches: 16. The CDR3 spans 18 residues. The CDR3 here is CASSQEGWEGSFLNEQYF. The CDR3 DNA sequence: TGTGCCAGCAGCCAAGAAGGCTGGGAGGGCTCCTTCTTGAACGAGCAGTACTTC.

The J gene is TRBJ1-2, the V gene TRBV7-3; D not certain. The germline V gene encodes CDR1 SGHTA and CDR2 FQGTGA. V lost 3 bases to trimming and J lost 8 bases, with 4 bases between them. The CDR3 spans 10 residues. CDR3: CASSFDGYTF. In DNA form, the CDR3 reads TGTGCCAGCAGCTTTGACGGCTACACCTTC.

This clonotype was seen at least ten times. This rearrangement joins TRBV29-1 to TRBJ2-2; 9 nucleotides match TRBD2. This CDR3 has 15 residues. With V trimmed by 5 bases and J by 2 bases, 6 bases remained unmatched. Germline V lookup: CDR1 SQVTM, CDR2 ANQGSEA. CDR3 in amino acids: CSVYSTSGNTGELFF. The CDR3 region has the DNA TGCAGCGTTTATTCGACTAGCGGAAACACCGGGGAGCTGTTTTTT.

V is TRBV9 and J is TRBJ2-3; 8 bases fit TRBD2. The CDR3 is 15 residues long. Germline V gene lookup returns CDR1 SGDLS and CDR2 YYNGEE. V lost 4 bases, J lost 3 bases, and 7 bases stayed unmatched. The chain's CDR3 is CASSHREGGTDTQYF. The CDR3 DNA reads TGTGCCAGCAGCCACCGGGAGGGAGGAACAGATACGCAGTATTTT. Filled out from reference TRBV9 and TRBJ2-3, the complete variable domain reads DSGVTQTPKHLITATGQRVTLRCSPRSGDLSVYWYQQSLDQGLQFLIQYYNGEERAKGNILERFSAQQFPDLHSELNLSSLELGDSALYFCASSHREGGTDTQYFGPGTRLTVL.

This chain links TRBV9 with TRBJ2-1; TRBD1 aligns across 8 bases. The ends lost 0 bases at V and 10 bases at J; junction bases unmatched: 9. CDR1 SGDLS and CDR2 YYNGEE come from the germline V gene. CDR3 length equals 15 residues. The CDR3 protein is CASSVDPTGAREQFF. Written as DNA, the CDR3 is TGTGCCAGCAGCGTAGATCCGACAGGGGCCCGGGAGCAGTTCTTC.

A word on this clonotype: Sequence at one end of the junction differs from germline and may be a read error. The rearrangement joins TRBV28 to TRBJ1-4, with D uncertain. This CDR3 contains 15 residues. Germline CDR1 and CDR2: MDHEN and SYDVKM. The CDR3 DNA reads TGTGCCAGCAGTTCGCCTCGGGCCTCCCCCGAAAAACTGTCTTTT. This codes for CASSSPRASPEKLSF.

V gene TRBV28 combines with J gene TRBJ2-1; 10 nucleotides match TRBD2. Per germline, CDR1 MDHEN and CDR2 SYDVKM. The trim removed 1 base at V and 8 bases at J, leaving 8 bases unmatched. The CDR3 has 16 residues. As DNA, the CDR3 is TGTGCCAGCAGTTTATCAGGAGCGGGAGGGTCCTATGAGCAGTTCTTC. Encoded protein: CASSLSGAGGSYEQFF. Full variable domain (remainder filled in from reference TRBV28 and TRBJ2-1): DVKVTQSSRYLVKRTGEKVFLECVQDMDHENMFWYRQDPGLGLRLIYFSYDVKMKEKGDIPEGYSVSREKKERFSLILESASTNQTSMYLCASSLSGAGGSYEQFFGPGTRLTVL.